This entry lists 10 T cell receptor beta chains sequenced from one sample in a study of blood T cell repertoires in COVID-19. Repertoires were generated with immunoSEQ multiplex PCR, while TCRdb's copy carries only in-frame clones and drops some. This sample has about 61,000 clones, with around nine tenths found just once. Source material: peripheral blood. The receptors originated from a woman between 45 and 60 years old with active or convalescent COVID-19.

This clone was seen just once. This chain connects TRBV5-1 to TRBJ1-2; TRBD1 aligns across 7 bases. Germline V gives CDR1 SGHRS, CDR2 YFSETQ. V shed 3 bases and J 8 bases; nucleotides not matched to a gene: 16. This CDR3 is built from 16 residues. The CDR3 is CASSYDRVRALEGYTF. The CDR3 nucleotides read TGCGCCAGCAGCTACGACAGGGTACGGGCGTTGGAGGGCTACACCTTC. Variable domain in full (rest from reference TRBV5-1 and TRBJ1-2): KAGVTQTPRYLIKTRGQQVTLSCSPISGHRSVSWYQQTPGQGLQFLFEYFSETQRNKGNFPGRFSGRQFSNSRSEMNVSTLELGDSALYLCASSYDRVRALEGYTFGSGTRLTVV.

This clone has more than one count but fewer than ten. V gene TRBV14 combines with J gene TRBJ2-3; 7 bases map to TRBD2. The CDR3 has 13 amino acids. Germline V gene lookup returns CDR1 SGHDN and CDR2 FVKESK. Trimming at V came to 4 bases and at J to 6 bases, leaving 4 bases not matched to a gene. The CDR3 sequence: CASSPLTSDTQYF. CDR3 sequence (DNA): TGTGCCAGCAGCCCGTTGACTAGCGATACGCAGTATTTT.

The chain employs TRBV6-7 and TRBJ2-7; D may be TRBD1 (6 bases). TRBV6-7 is recorded as an ORF, its role being uncertain. The ends were cut back, 5 bases at V and 9 bases at J, with 29 bases in the middle. The length of the CDR3 is 17 residues. The CDR3 here is CASSASVGRGYLRGQYF. In DNA form, the CDR3 reads TGTGCCAGCAGTGCCAGCGTAGGCAGGGGTTACTTACGAGGGCAGTACTTC.

The rearrangement uses TRBV5-1 and TRBJ1-6; 7 bases match TRBD1. Looked up from germline, CDR1 is SGHRS and CDR2 is YFSETQ. V lost 0 bases to trimming and J lost 7 bases; unmatched junction nucleotides: 4. There are 15 residues in the CDR3. CDR3: CASSLEDRANSPLHF. The DNA of the CDR3 is TGCGCCAGCAGCTTGGAAGACAGGGCCAATTCACCCCTCCACTTT.

A single count supports this clone. This sequence joins TRBV6-1 and TRBJ1-2; 7 bases line up with TRBD1. This CDR3 has 14 residues. CDR1 and CDR2 (germline): MNHNS, SASEGT. V shed 0 bases and J 3 bases; nucleotides not matched to a gene: 1. The CDR3 nucleotides are TGTGCCAGCAGTGAAGCGCAGGGGGACTATGGCTACACCTTC. This translates into CASSEAQGDYGYTF.

The genes are TRBV7-9 and TRBJ2-3; tentatively, D is TRBD2 (6 bases). V was clipped by 5 bases and J by 0 bases, with 15 bases between them. In germline, CDR1 is SEHNR, CDR2 FQNEAQ (reference sequence). This CDR3 region has 16 residues. The CDR3 region has the DNA TGTGCCAGCAGCCGCCTTAGCGGCTCTAGCACAGATACGCAGTATTTT. It specifies CASSRLSGSSTDTQYF.

The V gene is TRBV6-6, the J gene TRBJ2-7; possible D gene TRBD2, 7 bases. This CDR3 has 12 residues. V lost 2 bases and J lost 6, with 8 bases in between. Germline V gene lookup returns CDR1 MNHNY and CDR2 SVGAGI (reference sequence). Here the CDR3 DNA reads TGTGCCAGCAGTTACGGGGGGGCCGAGCAGTACTTC. As protein: CASSYGGAEQYF.

V gene TRBV2 combines with J gene TRBJ1-4; TRBD1 matches at 7 bases. CDR3 size: 14 residues. Germline trimming cut 6 bases from V and 4 bases from J; bases unmatched to any gene: 5. Germline loops: CDR1 SNHLY, CDR2 FYNNEI. The CDR3: CASRQGQLNEKLFF. In DNA, the CDR3 is TGTGCCAGCAGGCAGGGACAGCTTAATGAAAAACTGTTTTTT.

This clone came up once. The chain is built from TRBV19 and TRBJ2-7, with 12 bases lining up with TRBD2. Germline-derived CDR1 and CDR2 are LNHDA and SQIVND (reference sequence). CDR3 length: 15 residues. Trimming removed 5 bases from V and 5 bases from J; junction bases left unmatched: 7. For the CDR3, the DNA is TGTGCCAGTAGTTTCGGACTAGCGGGATTTGACGAGCAGTACTTC. It yields the protein CASSFGLAGFDEQYF. Together with reference TRBV19 and TRBJ2-7, the CDR3 gives the full variable domain: DGGITQSPKYLFRKEGQNVTLSCEQNLNHDAMYWYRQDPGQGLRLIYYSQIVNDFQKGDIAEGYSVSREKKESFPLTVTSAQKNPTAFYLCASSFGLAGFDEQYFGPGTRLTVT.

This clone was counted once. The V call is TRBV25-1, the J call TRBJ2-1, with 7 bases fitting TRBD1. Unmatched junction bases numbered 14, after V lost 5 bases and J lost 10 bases. This CDR3 has 15 amino acids. From germline, CDR1 is MGHDK and CDR2 SYGVNS. The CDR3: CASSLGQVKGREQFF. The CDR3, as DNA: TGTGCCAGCAGTTTAGGACAGGTAAAAGGACGGGAGCAGTTCTTC.